This T cell receptor beta chain was captured in a study of tumor-infiltrating lymphocytes in oesophageal squamous cell carcinoma. The CDR3 consists of 15 residues. Trimming removed 1 base from V and 5 bases from J, with 12 bases in between. Germline V gene lookup returns CDR1 SGHTA and CDR2 FQGNSA. The count of this clonotype is one. One entry per CDR3 protein, called by TCRdb with MiXCR from the PCR reads. The data contain about 20,000 distinct CDR3 sequences, roughly 41% of them singletons. Material: normal esophageal tissue next to the tumor. This TCR was sampled from a male donor with esophageal squamous cell carcinoma. V gene TRBV7-2 combines with J gene TRBJ2-1; tentative D call: TRBD2 (5 bases). In DNA form, the CDR3 reads TGTGCCAGCAGCTTAGTGGGCGGGTTAAACAATGAGCAGTTCTTC. Encoded protein: CASSLVGGLNNEQFF. Full variable domain (rest looked up from reference TRBV7-2 and TRBJ2-1): GAGVSQSPSNKVTEKGKDVELRCDPISGHTALYWYRQSLGQGLEFLIYFQGNSAPDKSGLPSDRFSAERTGGSVSTLTIQRTQQEDSAVYLCASSLVGGLNNEQFFGPGTRLTVL.